Each of the 3 T cell receptor beta chains below was sequenced from the same sample in a study of cytomegalovirus exposure and HLA in healthy donors. Sequenced by immunoSEQ multiplex PCR; TCRdb stores in-frame clones only, minus some. The sample comprises some 140,000 clones, about 86% of which are singletons, and about 2.7% rests with the top ten. The sample consisted of PBMCs. The receptors here all came from a young man in good health and CMV-seronegative.

Written as DNA, the CDR3 is TGTGCCAGCAGTGAATCGGGCGGGGGGTTCGATGAGCAGTTCTTC. It is translated as CASSESGGGFDEQFF. The chain recombines TRBV25-1 with TRBJ2-1, with 8 positions matching TRBD2. The CDR3 consists of 15 residues. J was trimmed by 8 bases and V by 1 base; bases with no gene match: 7. The germline gives CDR1 MGHDK, CDR2 SYGVNS.

The V call is TRBV15, the J call TRBJ2-1, with TRBD2 matching over 8 bases. This CDR3 has 16 amino acids. The germline V gene encodes CDR1 LNHNV and CDR2 YYDKDF (reference sequence). Trimming took 0 bases from V and 4 from J; bases not matched to a gene: 5. The CDR3 reads CATSRDRGGAYNEQFF. The CDR3 DNA reads as TGTGCCACCAGCAGAGATCGGGGGGGAGCTTACAATGAGCAGTTCTTC.

The chain has TRBV4-3 and TRBJ2-1, with 7 bases matching TRBD2. V lost 0 bases to trimming and J lost 8 bases; unmatched junction nucleotides: 4. CDR3 length equals 14 residues. Germline CDR1 LGHNA, CDR2 YSLEER. The CDR3 nucleotides are TGCGCCAGCAGCCAAGATCCAGCGGGATATGAGCAGTTCTTC. It is translated as CASSQDPAGYEQFF.